The 21 T cell receptor beta chains below all came from one sample that was sequenced in a study of cytomegalovirus exposure and HLA in healthy donors. The PCR contained 60 Vbeta and 13 Jbeta primers. Clones were sequenced by immunoSEQ multiplex PCR, and TCRdb holds only the in-frame ones, with some missing. The sample has about 140,000 clones; around 72% are singletons. What was sequenced was PBMCs. These receptors were obtained from a woman aged 35 to 49 in good health and CMV-seronegative.

On this clone itself: At one boundary the junction diverges from the germline segment, which might be a read error. The chain combines TRBV7-7 with TRBJ2-2; D is possibly TRBD1 (6 bases). Germline CDR1 reads SSHAT; CDR2 reads FNYEAQ (reference sequence). This CDR3 has 15 residues. The CDR3 coding sequence is TGTGCTAGCAGCCCAAACAGGGATTTGGCCGGGGAGCTGTTTTTT. Protein sequence: CASSPNRDLAGELFF.

This chain uses TRBV19 with TRBJ2-2; 7 nucleotides match TRBD1. Germline values: CDR1 LNHDA, CDR2 SQIVND (reference sequence). Trimming cost V 5 bases and J 6 bases; bases outside gene matches: 6. The CDR3 sequence is 14 residues long. The CDR3 loop reads CASSLLTGSGELFF. CDR3 nucleotide sequence: TGTGCCAGTAGTCTCCTGACAGGGTCCGGGGAGCTGTTTTTT.

This clone was detected only a few times. The gene calls are TRBV5-1 and TRBJ1-2; tentatively, D is TRBD1 (5 bases). Germline assignment: CDR1 SGHRS and CDR2 YFSETQ. V dropped 4 bases and J dropped 5 bases, with 9 bases sitting between them. CDR3 size: 12 residues. CDR3 nucleotides: TGCGCCAGCAGCCCGGGGGATTATGGCTACACCTTC. It encodes CASSPGDYGYTF.

This chain connects TRBV13 to TRBJ2-2; TRBD1 is a possible D gene (5 bases). Germline CDR1 and CDR2: PRHDT and FYEKMQ (reference sequence). V lost 3 bases, J lost 6 bases, and 5 bases lay in between. This CDR3 has 12 residues. The CDR3: CASSLTAGELFF. The CDR3 DNA sequence: TGTGCCAGCAGCTTGACAGCCGGGGAGCTGTTTTTT.

This clone was observed a few times. The rearrangement joins TRBV4-2 to TRBJ1-5; tentatively, D is TRBD1 (5 bases). This CDR3 has 17 amino acids. Germline CDR1 is LGHNA and CDR2 is YNFKEQ. V shed 0 bases and J shed 3 bases, with 15 bases lying between them. CDR3 residues: CASSQDLGGFYNQPQHF. The CDR3 DNA reads as TGTGCCAGCAGCCAAGATTTGGGGGGTTTCTACAATCAGCCCCAGCATTTT.

This clone was observed many times. The rearrangement uses TRBV4-3 and TRBJ2-2, with a tentative D call TRBD2 (5 bases). The length of the CDR3 is 16 residues. V was shortened by 0 bases and J by 5 bases, with 13 bases between the two germline ends. Germline CDR1 and CDR2: LGHNA and YSLEER. As DNA, the CDR3 is TGCGCCAGCAGCCAAGAAGGAGGAGGCTATACCGGGGAGCTGTTTTTT. Amino acids: CASSQEGGGYTGELFF.

V usage is TRBV5-6 and J usage is TRBJ1-1; D is perhaps TRBD1 (6 bases). This CDR3 contains 14 residues. The germline CDR1 and CDR2 sequences are SGHDT and YYEEEE. V was trimmed by 2 bases and J by 1 base, leaving 9 bases between them. In DNA form, the CDR3 reads TGTGCCAGCAGCTTAGACAGGAAGAACACTGAAGCTTTCTTT. Its translation is CASSLDRKNTEAFF.

This clone was detected once. The CDR3 loop is CASSSEIDGDTEAFF. Written as DNA, the CDR3 is TGTGCCAGCAGTTCTGAGATAGACGGGGACACTGAAGCTTTCTTT. The V gene is TRBV6-5, the J gene TRBJ1-1; D is unresolved. Germline assignment: CDR1 MNHEY and CDR2 SVGAGI. Trimming stripped 4 bases from V and 3 bases from J, with 15 bases between. The CDR3 sequence is 15 residues long.

The V gene is TRBV5-6, the J gene TRBJ2-1; 9 nucleotides agree with TRBD2. The ends lost 1 base at V and 7 bases at J; junction bases unmatched: 12. The CDR3 runs to 17 residues. Germline assignment: CDR1 SGHDT and CDR2 YYEEEE. CDR3 in amino acids: CASSLQLAGTLRNEQFF. The DNA for the CDR3 is TGTGCCAGCAGCTTGCAGCTAGCGGGGACTCTACGGAATGAGCAGTTCTTC.

This clone occurred a few times. The chain recombines TRBV28 with TRBJ2-3; D unresolved. V was shortened by 6 bases and J by 2 bases, with 6 bases between the two germline ends. The CDR3 runs to 12 residues. Germline V CDR1 and CDR2: MDHEN, SYDVKM. The CDR3: CASRSVTDTQYF. CDR3 nucleotide sequence: TGTGCCAGCAGGTCCGTCACAGATACGCAGTATTTT. The entire variable domain, with the rest obtained from reference TRBV28 and TRBJ2-3, is as follows: DVKVTQSSRYLVKRTGEKVFLECVQDMDHENMFWYRQDPGLGLRLIYFSYDVKMKEKGDIPEGYSVSREKKERFSLILESASTNQTSMYLCASRSVTDTQYFGPGTRLTVL.

J is TRBJ2-3 and V is TRBV25-1; 11 bases are a match to TRBD1. With V trimmed by 2 bases and J by 4 bases, 8 bases remained unmatched. Germline V gene lookup returns CDR1 MGHDK and CDR2 SYGVNS. The CDR3 is 17 amino acids. The CDR3 nucleotides are TGTGCCAGCAGTGAACGGAGGACAGGGGGCAGCGCAGATACGCAGTATTTT. As protein: CASSERRTGGSADTQYF.

This chain connects TRBV9 to TRBJ2-6; D unclear. The germline V and J ends were trimmed by 0 bases and 10 bases, with 11 bases remaining between them. This CDR3 region has 14 residues. Germline V CDR1 and CDR2: SGDLS, YYNGEE. This CDR3 reads CASSVEAGQNVLTF. CDR3 DNA sequence: TGTGCCAGCAGCGTAGAGGCAGGCCAGAACGTCCTGACTTTC.

The chain couples TRBV4-3 to TRBJ2-7; TRBD2 is a possible D gene (5 bases). This CDR3 has 18 residues. Trimming took off 0 bases at V and 3 bases at J, with 21 bases between the two ends. Germline values: CDR1 LGHNA, CDR2 YSLEER. The CDR3 here is CASSQDLYTGNRRYEQYV. CDR3 nucleotides: TGCGCCAGCAGCCAAGACCTTTACACCGGGAACAGACGCTACGAGCAGTACGTC.

The gene calls are TRBV5-4 and TRBJ2-3; D uncertain. Per the germline V gene, CDR1 is SGHNT and CDR2 is YYREEE (reference sequence). V was clipped by 2 bases and J by 2 bases, with 9 bases between them. The CDR3 length is 14 residues. CDR3 coding DNA: TGTGCCAGCAGCTTTGGTCTGGCCACAGATACGCAGTATTTT. Protein product: CASSFGLATDTQYF.

This chain uses TRBV5-3 with TRBJ2-5, with D perhaps TRBD2 (7 bases). TRBV5-3 is identified as an open reading frame with a role that is uncertain. The CDR3 totals 14 residues. Trimming shortened V by 8 bases and J by 3 bases, and 17 bases separated the two germline ends. Written as DNA, the CDR3 is TGTGCCAGCCAAAGGGGGGGGCCAGAAGAGACCCAGTACTTC. Protein: CASQRGGPEETQYF.

This clone has just a few counts. This rearrangement joins TRBV7-2 to TRBJ2-1; 8 bases map to TRBD2. The CDR3 is 15 amino acids. Germline CDR1 reads SGHTA; CDR2 reads FQGNSA. V gave up 4 bases and J gave up 7 bases; unmatched junction bases: 9. The CDR3 is CASSWTGTGGNEQFF. The CDR3 coding sequence is TGTGCCAGCAGCTGGACCGGGACGGGGGGGAATGAGCAGTTCTTC. The full variable domain, completed using reference TRBV7-2 and TRBJ2-1, is GAGVSQSPSNKVTEKGKDVELRCDPISGHTALYWYRQSLGQGLEFLIYFQGNSAPDKSGLPSDRFSAERTGGSVSTLTIQRTQQEDSAVYLCASSWTGTGGNEQFFGPGTRLTVL.

This rearrangement joins TRBV25-1 to TRBJ1-2, with a weak D call TRBD1 (5 bases). Germline loops: CDR1 MGHDK, CDR2 SYGVNS. There are 12 residues in the CDR3. V gave up 6 bases and J gave up 5 bases, with 10 bases separating them. CDR3: CASSTGGYGYTF. The DNA of the CDR3 is TGTGCCAGCAGCACAGGAGGGTATGGCTACACCTTC.

Turning to this clone: Given the absence of the conserved phenylalanine or tryptophan at the CDR3 end, a read error is likely. The chain couples TRBV5-6 to TRBJ1-1; 7 nucleotides agree with TRBD1. The CDR3 contains 16 residues. Germline CDR1 and CDR2: SGHDT and YYEEEE. The trim removed 2 bases at V and 0 bases at J, leaving 7 bases unmatched. CDR3 sequence: CASSFGTDSMNTEAFL. In nucleotides, the CDR3 is TGTGCCAGCAGCTTCGGGACAGACAGCATGAACACTGAAGCTTTCCTT.

This rearrangement joins TRBV7-2 to TRBJ2-1, with 10 bases identical to TRBD2. This CDR3 region has 17 residues. Germline CDR1 is SGHTA and CDR2 is FQGNSA. V lost 5 bases and J lost 7; bases outside the gene matches: 14. The CDR3 nucleotides read TGTGCCAGCAGCCCGCCCGAGCGGGGGGGTTCTTTGAATGAGCAGTTCTTC. Amino acids: CASSPPERGGSLNEQFF.

The genes are TRBV19 and TRBJ2-7; TRBD2 matches at 8 bases. The germline V gene has CDR1 LNHDA and CDR2 SQIVND (reference sequence). The CDR3 consists of 13 residues. V lost 5 bases, J lost 4 bases, and 4 bases stayed unmatched. CDR3 sequence (DNA): TGTGCCAGTAGTCCGGGACTAGGATACGAGCAGTACGTC. It translates to CASSPGLGYEQYV.

This chain links TRBV27 with TRBJ1-2; D gene uncertain. V was trimmed by 4 bases and J by 3 bases, leaving 15 bases between them. Germline CDR1 and CDR2: MNHEY and SMNVEV (reference sequence). The CDR3 is 15 amino acids. In DNA, the CDR3 is TGTGCCAGCAGTTCCCTAGGCGGTGGTTACTATGGCTACACCTTC. Residues: CASSSLGGGYYGYTF.